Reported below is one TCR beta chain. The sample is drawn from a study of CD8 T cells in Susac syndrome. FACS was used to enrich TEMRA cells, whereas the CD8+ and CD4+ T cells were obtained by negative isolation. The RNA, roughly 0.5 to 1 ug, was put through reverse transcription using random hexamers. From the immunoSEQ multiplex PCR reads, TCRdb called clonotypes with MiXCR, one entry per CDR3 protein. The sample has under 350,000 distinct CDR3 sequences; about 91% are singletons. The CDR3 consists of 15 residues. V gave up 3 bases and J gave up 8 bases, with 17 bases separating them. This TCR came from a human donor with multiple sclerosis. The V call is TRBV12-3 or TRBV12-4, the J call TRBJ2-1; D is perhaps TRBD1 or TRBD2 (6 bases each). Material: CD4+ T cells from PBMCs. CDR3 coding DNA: TGTGCCAGCAGTTTCCGGAGTCAGGGGAGGCATGAGCAGTTCTTC. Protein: CASSFRSQGRHEQFF.